This TCR beta chain comes out of a study of CD8 T cells in ankylosing spondylitis. Study-level results: The authors reported significant enrichment of disease-linked clones in matched ankylosing spondylitis synovial fluid.

In regard to this clonotype: Its matching antigen is unknown.

TCRdb re-analysed the 5' RACE reads in MiXCR, keeping a single row per CDR3 protein. The sample has more than 200,000 distinct CDR3 sequences, about 24% seen once; the top ten hold roughly 0.6%. Looked up from germline, CDR1 is DFQATT and CDR2 is SNEGSKA (reference sequence). After removal of 6 bases from V and 4 bases from J, the junction contained 13 bases not matched to a gene. The CDR3 contains 16 residues. The V call is TRBV20-1, the J call TRBJ2-3; TRBD2 agrees at 10 bases. The TCR comes from a male donor with ankylosing spondylitis or in good health (not recorded which). Source material: blood, either unsorted or a sorted T cell fraction (not recorded which). CDR3 DNA: TGCAGTGCGAATCCCAATAGCGGGGGGAGGGCAGATACGCAGTATTTT. This translates into CSANPNSGGRADTQYF.